The 30 T cell receptor beta chains presented below share a single source sample, sequenced in a study of blood T cells in healthy people across ages. It was with a sample-barcoded 5' primer and a J-beta primer mix that a second PCR of about 7 to 12 cycles was run. One entry per CDR3 protein results from TCRdb running MiXCR on the 5' RACE reads. The sample lists about 730,000 distinct CDR3 sequences, roughly 41% seen once, with around a fifth in the top ten. Sequenced input: blood. The receptors here all came from a woman aged 55-75 years in good health.

Regarding this clonotype: Possible read error: a much larger clone is one base away. This chain links TRBV29-1 with TRBJ2-7, with 9 bases aligning to TRBD1. Germline trimming cut 7 bases from V and 7 bases from J; bases unmatched to any gene: 11. The CDR3 is 13 residues long. Germline loops: CDR1 SQVTM, CDR2 ANQGSEA. CDR3 region: CSGWTGDVDEQYF. The CDR3 DNA reads TGCAGCGGTTGGACAGGGGACGTCGATGAGCAGTACTTC.

This chain joins TRBV28 and TRBJ2-4; 7 positions agree with TRBD1. The V segment lost 4 bases and the J segment 0 bases; nucleotides outside the gene matches: 9. The V gene's germline CDR1 is MDHEN and CDR2 SYDVKM. This CDR3 comprises 17 residues. The CDR3 nucleotides are TGTGCCAGCAGTTCCGTGGGACAGCTTCTAGCCAAAAACATTCAGTACTTC. This codes for CASSSVGQLLAKNIQYF.

This clonotype showed up just a few times. The J gene is TRBJ2-7, the V gene TRBV20-1; D might be TRBD2 (6 bases). The length of the CDR3 is 12 residues. The germline V gene has CDR1 DFQATT and CDR2 SNEGSKA (reference sequence). Trimming took 6 bases from V and 4 from J, leaving 13 bases between them. The CDR3 bases are TGCAGTGCAGTGGGACTTTCGTACGAGCAGTACTTC. Protein product: CSAVGLSYEQYF.

This clonotype was observed a handful of times. The rearrangement uses TRBV4-2 and TRBJ2-1, with D uncertain. The CDR3 covers 16 residues. V lost 0 bases, J lost 2 bases, and 11 bases lay in between. Germline loops: CDR1 LGHNA, CDR2 YNFKEQ. The DNA for the CDR3 is TGTGCCAGCAGCCAAGATTTGGACCCTACCTACAATGAGCAGTTCTTC. Protein product: CASSQDLDPTYNEQFF.

The chain combines TRBV20-1 with TRBJ1-1; D is unresolved. CDR3 length equals 15 residues. The V and J ends lost 0 bases and 5 bases respectively, with 16 bases between them. The germline CDR1 and CDR2 sequences are DFQATT and SNEGSKA (reference sequence). CDR3 bases: TGCAGTGCTAGAGATGGCCGGGGAGGAAGAACTGAAGCTTTCTTT. Protein sequence: CSARDGRGGRTEAFF.

This clonotype was observed a handful of times. This chain joins TRBV5-1 and TRBJ2-3, with TRBD2 matching 7 bases. The CDR3 consists of 14 residues. After removal of 1 base from V and 4 bases from J, the junction contained 3 bases not matched to a gene. Germline V gene sequence: CDR1 SGHRS, CDR2 YFSETQ. Here the CDR3 reads CASSLWGGSDTQYF. The CDR3 bases are TGCGCCAGCAGCTTGTGGGGGGGTTCAGATACGCAGTATTTT. The full variable domain, its missing parts supplied by reference TRBV5-1 and TRBJ2-3, is KAGVTQTPRYLIKTRGQQVTLSCSPISGHRSVSWYQQTPGQGLQFLFEYFSETQRNKGNFPGRFSGRQFSNSRSEMNVSTLELGDSALYLCASSLWGGSDTQYFGPGTRLTVL.

A few counts support this clonotype. V and J are TRBV12-3 or TRBV12-4 and TRBJ1-1, with a tentative D call TRBD1 (6 bases). The ends were cut back, 6 bases at V and 4 bases at J, with 21 bases in the middle. The CDR3 is made up of 16 amino acids. The CDR3 nucleotides read TGTGCCAGCAGCCGCGCGGTGGGGGGGCTGGGCACTGAAGCTTTCTTT. It codes for CASSRAVGGLGTEAFF.

This clonotype has a count of ten or more. The chain has TRBV12-3 or TRBV12-4 and TRBJ2-1, with D possibly being TRBD2 (6 bases). V was pared by 3 bases and J by 5 bases, with 14 bases between. The CDR3 loop spans 15 amino acids. The CDR3 region is CASSFFTVADNEQFF. The CDR3 bases are TGTGCCAGCAGTTTTTTCACGGTAGCGGACAATGAGCAGTTCTTC.

The rearrangement links TRBV29-1 to TRBJ2-1; the D call may be TRBD1 or TRBD2 (5 bases each). V was pared by 3 bases and J by 0 bases, with 15 bases between. There are 16 residues in the CDR3. Germline loops: CDR1 SQVTM, CDR2 ANQGSEA. The CDR3 spells CSVELRDQGSYNEQFF. CDR3 nucleotide sequence: TGCAGCGTTGAGCTCCGGGACCAGGGCTCCTACAATGAGCAGTTCTTC.

This clonotype was detected only a few times. The chain carries TRBV5-1 and TRBJ2-1, with 8 positions matching TRBD2. Germline values: CDR1 SGHRS, CDR2 YFSETQ. J gave up 3 bases and V 0 bases, and 5 bases lay outside the gene matches. This CDR3 spans 16 amino acids. The CDR3 sequence: CASSLDSGNNYNEQFF. In DNA form, the CDR3 reads TGCGCCAGCAGCTTGGATAGCGGGAACAACTACAATGAGCAGTTCTTC.

The chain employs TRBV12-3 or TRBV12-4 and TRBJ2-3; D not certain. This CDR3 has 12 residues. V was shortened by 6 bases and J by 3 bases, with 7 bases between the two germline ends. The CDR3 loop reads CASRMWTDTQYF. The CDR3 bases are TGTGCCAGCAGAATGTGGACAGATACGCAGTATTTT.

This clonotype has just a few counts. The chain has TRBV27 and TRBJ2-7; TRBD1 matches 8 bases. The CDR3 is 14 amino acids. V trimming: 7 bases; J trimming: 3 bases; junction bases outside the gene matches: 8. CDR1 and CDR2 from the germline V gene are MNHEY and SMNVEV (reference sequence). The DNA for the CDR3 is TGTGCCAGCAAGGAGGACAGGGTAAACTACGAGCAGTACTTC. It codes for CASKEDRVNYEQYF.

A few counts support this clonotype. The chain employs TRBV6-4 and TRBJ2-1; D tentatively reads TRBD1 or TRBD2 (5 bases each). This CDR3 has 13 residues. Germline lookup yields CDR1 MRHNA and CDR2 SNTAGT. With 4 bases removed from V and 10 bases from J, the gap between germline ends came to 14 bases. CDR3 sequence (DNA): TGTGCCAGCAGTGTCGGGACCGCCACGGAGCAGTTCTTC. This translates into CASSVGTATEQFF.

The V gene is TRBV18, the J gene TRBJ1-5; D is ambiguous. This CDR3 spans 14 amino acids. CDR1 is KGHSH, CDR2 LQKENI, per germline. V was trimmed by 5 bases and J by 4 bases, leaving 12 bases between them. CDR3 sequence reads: CASSKEKPNQPQHF. The CDR3 region has the DNA TGTGCCAGCTCAAAAGAGAAACCTAATCAGCCCCAGCATTTT.

This clonotype was seen many times. The V gene is TRBV27, the J gene TRBJ2-7, with TRBD1 matching 7 bases. This CDR3 spans 12 amino acids. Germline loops: CDR1 MNHEY, CDR2 SMNVEV (reference sequence). Trimming at V came to 6 bases and at J to 4 bases, leaving 3 bases not matched to a gene. This chain's CDR3 is CASSRDRYEQYF. The CDR3 DNA reads TGTGCCAGCAGCCGGGACAGATACGAGCAGTACTTC.

The sample holds a few counts of this clonotype. The chain links TRBV7-2 to TRBJ2-3, with D perhaps TRBD1 or TRBD2 (5 bases each). The V gene's germline CDR1 is SGHTA and CDR2 FQGNSA. The CDR3 is made up of 16 amino acids. Trimming took 5 bases from V and 9 from J, leaving 24 bases between them. The CDR3 here is CASSASGREWEKTQYF. Written as DNA, the CDR3 is TGTGCCAGCAGCGCCAGCGGCAGGGAGTGGGAGAAGACGCAGTATTTT.

CDR3 protein: CASSANQGDTQYF. Written as DNA, the CDR3 is TGTGCCAGCAGCGCTAACCAGGGTGATACGCAGTATTTT. V gene TRBV7-3 combines with J gene TRBJ2-3; possible D gene TRBD1, 5 bases. Germline V gene lookup returns CDR1 SGHTA and CDR2 FQGTGA. The CDR3 sequence is 13 residues long. V was shortened by 5 bases and J by 6 bases, with 12 bases between the two germline ends. The full variable domain, in which reference TRBV7-3 and TRBJ2-3 provide the parts outside the CDR3, is GAGVSQTPSNKVTEKGKYVELRCDPISGHTALYWYRQSLGQGPEFLIYFQGTGAADDSGLPNDRFFAVRPEGSVSTLKIQRTERGDSAVYLCASSANQGDTQYFGPGTRLTVL.

Only a few counts were recorded for this clonotype. The V call is TRBV6-5, the J call TRBJ2-7; D is uncertain. The CDR3 loop spans 14 amino acids. The germline V and J ends were trimmed by 4 bases and 3 bases, with 13 bases remaining between them. Per germline, CDR1 MNHEY and CDR2 SVGAGI. CDR3 in DNA: TGTGCCAGCAGTTGGGCAGTAGGGAACTACGAGCAGTACTTC. It is translated as CASSWAVGNYEQYF.

The rearrangement uses TRBV5-5 and TRBJ2-7, with unresolved D. The CDR3 contains 15 residues. The germline V gene encodes CDR1 SGHKS and CDR2 YYEKEE (reference sequence). The V gene lost 3 bases and the J gene lost 2 bases, with 15 bases spanning the gap. CDR3 residues: CASSSPPGQAYEQYF. CDR3 coding DNA: TGTGCCAGCAGCTCTCCCCCGGGCCAAGCCTACGAGCAGTACTTC. Using reference TRBV5-5 and TRBJ2-7 for the parts outside the CDR3, the full variable domain is DAGVTQSPTHLIKTRGQQVTLRCSPISGHKSVSWYQQVLGQGPQFIFQYYEKEERGRGNFPDRFSARQFPNYSSELNVNALLLGDSALYLCASSSPPGQAYEQYFGPGTRLTVT.

J is TRBJ2-7 and V is TRBV12-5, with 8 bases matching TRBD1. The CDR3 length is 16 residues. Germline V lookup: CDR1 LGHNT, CDR2 FRNRAP. V trimming: 3 bases; J trimming: 1 base; junction bases outside the gene matches: 8. The CDR3 coding sequence is TGTGCTAGTGGTTTCCTAGTAGACAGGGGATCCTACGAGCAGTACTTC. Amino acid sequence: CASGFLVDRGSYEQYF.

Comment on this clonotype: Germline and junction disagree at one end, which may indicate a read error. The chain has TRBV2 and TRBJ1-2; D not certain. The CDR3 extends over 12 amino acids. From germline, CDR1 is SNHLY and CDR2 FYNNEI. The CDR3 spells CASSEGPGGYTF. The DNA for the CDR3 is TGTGCCAGCAGCGAAGGGCCCGGCGGCTACACCTTC.

The table lists this clonotype with a count of one. A much larger clone lies one base from this, so it may be a read error. The J gene is TRBJ1-2, the V gene TRBV3-1; D call uncertain. The CDR3 spans 13 residues. Germline V gene data show CDR1 as LGHDT and CDR2 as YNNKEL (reference sequence). CDR3 coding DNA: TGTGCCGGCAGCCCGCCGGGCAACTATGGCTACACCTTC. As protein: CAGSPPGNYGYTF.

This chain joins TRBV7-2 and TRBJ2-1; a weak D match, TRBD2 (6 bases). CDR1 and CDR2 from the germline V gene are SGHTA and FQGNSA. Trimming took off 5 bases at V and 3 bases at J, with 8 bases between the two ends. The CDR3 spans 13 residues. The CDR3 loop is CASSKGLYNEQFF. The CDR3 nucleotides are TGTGCCAGCAGCAAGGGACTCTACAATGAGCAGTTCTTC. Complete variable domain (other parts from reference TRBV7-2 and TRBJ2-1): GAGVSQSPSNKVTEKGKDVELRCDPISGHTALYWYRQSLGQGLEFLIYFQGNSAPDKSGLPSDRFSAERTGGSVSTLTIQRTQQEDSAVYLCASSKGLYNEQFFGPGTRLTVL.

This chain joins TRBV20-1 and TRBJ2-1; 11 bases map to TRBD2. The CDR3 loop spans 14 amino acids. With V trimmed by 5 bases and J by 6 bases, 6 bases remained unmatched. Germline V gives CDR1 DFQATT, CDR2 SNEGSKA (reference sequence). The CDR3 DNA reads as TGCAGTGCTCAGCGACTAGCGGGAAGCAATGAGCAGTTCTTC. Translated, it gives CSAQRLAGSNEQFF.

This clonotype has only a few counts. The genes are TRBV10-3 and TRBJ2-3; 7 bases are a match to TRBD1. The length of the CDR3 is 15 residues. J gave up 3 bases and V 3 bases, and 6 bases lay outside the gene matches. CDR1 ENHRY and CDR2 SYGVKD come from the germline V gene. The CDR3 spells CAISERQGWTDTQYF. CDR3 DNA sequence: TGTGCCATCAGTGAACGACAGGGTTGGACAGATACGCAGTATTTT.

This clonotype was detected a few times. V and J are TRBV10-3 and TRBJ1-2; 10 bases are a match to TRBD1. Unmatched junction bases numbered 13, after V lost 10 bases and J lost 2 bases. The CDR3 has 16 residues. The germline CDR1 and CDR2 sequences are ENHRY and SYGVKD. Here the CDR3 reads CATTTGRQGANYGYTF. The CDR3 nucleotides read TGTGCCACCACTACCGGTAGACAGGGGGCGAACTATGGCTACACCTTC.

J is TRBJ2-7 and V is TRBV20-1; D not certain. This CDR3 has 12 residues. The germline V gene has CDR1 DFQATT and CDR2 SNEGSKA (reference sequence). The CDR3 bases are TGCTCCCTAGGTGGGGTCACCTACGAGCAGTACTTC. This sequence encodes CSLGGVTYEQYF.

This chain connects TRBV13 to TRBJ2-4; 10 bases agree with TRBD2. With the DNA end fitting TRBJ2-7 better, the J assignment may be wrong. This CDR3 is 15 amino acids long. The germline CDR1 and CDR2 sequences are PRHDT and FYEKMQ (reference sequence). CDR3 sequence: CASSVPSGSGDEQYF. CDR3 DNA sequence: TGTGCCAGCAGCGTGCCTAGCGGGAGCGGCGACGAGCAGTACTTC.

This chain connects TRBV20-1 to TRBJ2-2; 7 positions match TRBD2. The CDR3 length is 14 residues. V lost 7 bases and J lost 4; bases outside the gene matches: 9. The germline CDR1 and CDR2 sequences are DFQATT and SNEGSKA (reference sequence). CDR3 nucleotides: TGCAGTGTAGTGGCTAGCGGCCTCACCGGGGAGCTGTTTTTT. Residues: CSVVASGLTGELFF.

A few counts support this clonotype. The chain carries TRBV6-2 or TRBV6-3 and TRBJ2-7; 8 bases fit TRBD1. The CDR3 consists of 14 residues. Per germline, CDR1 MNHEY and CDR2 SVGEGT. V lost 6 bases and J lost 6; bases outside the gene matches: 10. In nucleotides, the CDR3 is TGTGCCAGCAGGCTGTCAGGGGGCGAGGGCGAGCAGTACTTC. Translated, it gives CASRLSGGEGEQYF.